This is a list of T cell receptor beta chains from one sample in a study of memory CD4+ T cells and cytomegalovirus serostatus. Clones were read by immunoSEQ multiplex PCR, and TCRdb kept only the in-frame ones, dropping some. The profile covers around 63,000 clones, with over 70% appearing a single time and almost 0.55% taken by the ten largest. Sequenced input: memory CD4+ T cells from blood. The receptors were gathered from an adult in good health and CMV-seronegative. Some clones in this sample may be carry-over from other donors' samples. Both conserved end residues are part of each CDR3. D genes are given only for firm matches. Size tells how often a clone was seen (once, few, many) or the class of an expanded clone, and some rows leave it out.

V: TRBV18
length: 17
J: TRBJ1-2
size: NA
D: NA
CDR3: CASSRLQGAGSIYGYTF
DNA: TGTGCCAGCTCACGCCTACAGGGAGCTGGGTCTATTTATGGCTACACCTTC

V: TRBV27
length: 15
J: TRBJ2-1
size: NA
D: TRBD2
CDR3: CASSLILAGGWEQFF
DNA: TGTGCCAGCAGTTTGATACTAGCGGGAGGGTGGGAGCAGTTCTTC

V: TRBV7-9
length: 14
J: TRBJ1-3
size: NA
D: NA
CDR3: CASSFGESGNTIYF
DNA: TGTGCCAGCAGCTTTGGGGAGAGCGGAAACACCATATATTTT

V: TRBV2
length: 11
J: TRBJ2-5
size: NA
D: NA
CDR3: CASRGEETQYF
DNA: TGTGCCAGCAGGGGAGAAGAGACCCAGTACTTC

V: TRBV28
length: 15
J: TRBJ1-1
size: NA
D: NA
CDR3: CASSRSTISITEAFF
DNA: TGTGCCAGCAGCCGGAGCACTATCTCTATCACTGAAGCTTTCTTT

V: TRBV6-6
length: 15
J: TRBJ2-5
size: NA
D: NA
CDR3: CASLSREWGQETQYF
DNA: TGTGCCAGCCTCAGCAGGGAGTGGGGCCAAGAGACCCAGTACTTC

V: TRBV25-1
length: 15
J: TRBJ2-7
size: NA
D: TRBD1
CDR3: CASSAWTGGRGEQYF
DNA: TGTGCCAGCAGTGCCTGGACAGGGGGTCGGGGCGAGCAGTACTTC

V: TRBV7-2
length: 15
J: TRBJ1-5
size: NA
D: TRBD1
CDR3: CASKRDRGSNQPQHF
DNA: TGTGCCAGCAAGCGGGACAGGGGTAGCAATCAGCCCCAGCATTTT

V: TRBV7-9
length: 15
J: TRBJ2-2
size: few
D: NA
CDR3: CASSLVQGATGELFF
DNA: TGTGCCAGCAGCTTAGTCCAGGGAGCCACCGGGGAGCTGTTTTTT

V: TRBV15
length: 13
J: TRBJ2-2
size: few
D: NA
CDR3: CATSRDYTGELFF
DNA: TGTGCCACCAGCAGAGATTACACCGGGGAGCTGTTTTTT

V: TRBV5-3
length: 14
J: TRBJ1-4
size: NA
D: NA
CDR3: CARSLEQGNEKLFF
DNA: TGTGCCAGAAGCTTGGAACAGGGAAATGAAAAACTGTTTTTT

V: TRBV13
length: 14
J: TRBJ1-1
size: NA
D: NA
CDR3: CASSLLGRNTEAFF
DNA: TGTGCCAGCAGCTTATTAGGACGGAACACTGAAGCTTTCTTT

V: TRBV10-1
length: 13
J: TRBJ2-5
size: NA
D: NA
CDR3: CASSPTNQETQYF
DNA: TGCGCCAGCAGTCCTACTAACCAAGAGACCCAGTACTTC

V: TRBV30
length: 14
J: TRBJ2-6
size: NA
D: NA
CDR3: CACFRVTGANVLTF
DNA: TGTGCCTGCTTCAGGGTCACTGGGGCCAACGTCCTGACTTTC

V: TRBV5-8
length: 16
J: TRBJ2-1
size: NA
D: NA
CDR3: CASSLAVRSSYNEQFF
DNA: TGTGCCAGCAGCTTAGCAGTTCGCAGCTCCTACAATGAGCAGTTCTTC

V: TRBV5-1
length: 14
J: TRBJ2-5
size: NA
D: NA
CDR3: CASSRTGLRETQYF
DNA: TGCGCCAGCAGCCGGACGGGTTTGAGAGAGACCCAGTACTTC

V: TRBV18
length: 17
J: TRBJ1-2
size: few
D: NA
CDR3: CASSPVLAGSDNYGYTF
DNA: TGTGCCAGCTCACCAGTTTTGGCGGGATCCGATAACTATGGCTACACCTTC

V: TRBV5-1
length: 13
J: TRBJ2-4
size: NA
D: TRBD2
CDR3: CASSLRGDDIQYF
DNA: TGCGCCAGCAGCTTGCGGGGGGACGACATTCAGTACTTC

V: TRBV5-4
length: 15
J: TRBJ2-5
size: NA
D: TRBD1
CDR3: CASSLGWTGEQTQYF
DNA: TGTGCCAGCAGCTTGGGATGGACAGGGGAACAGACCCAGTACTTC

V: TRBV10-3
length: 14
J: TRBJ2-3
size: few
D: TRBD2
CDR3: CAVRGGGSTDTQYF
DNA: TGTGCCGTGCGGGGCGGCGGGAGTACAGATACGCAGTATTTT

V: TRBV7-8
length: 14
J: TRBJ2-4
size: few
D: TRBD1
CDR3: CASSLFSQGNIQYF
DNA: TGTGCCAGCAGCTTATTTTCACAGGGGAACATTCAGTACTTC

V: TRBV30
length: 17
J: TRBJ1-6
size: NA
D: NA
CDR3: CAWSRNTGPSYNSPLHF
DNA: TGTGCCTGGAGTAGAAACACAGGGCCTTCCTATAATTCACCCCTCCACTTT

V: TRBV28
length: 13
J: TRBJ2-5
size: NA
D: NA
CDR3: CASSSGLQETQYF
DNA: TGTGCCAGCAGTTCTGGACTCCAAGAGACCCAGTACTTC

V: TRBV6-4
length: 15
J: TRBJ1-2
size: NA
D: NA
CDR3: CASSDSNRPGLGYTF
DNA: TGTGCCAGCAGTGACTCGAATCGGCCAGGGCTAGGCTACACCTTC

V: TRBV13
length: 16
J: TRBJ1-1
size: NA
D: NA
CDR3: CASSSQGDLMNTEAFF
DNA: TGTGCCAGCAGCTCACAGGGTGACTTGATGAACACTGAAGCTTTCTTT

V: TRBV29-1
length: 12
J: TRBJ1-2
size: NA
D: NA
CDR3: CTSWGGNYGYTF
DNA: TGCACCTCCTGGGGGGGTAACTATGGCTACACCTTC

V: TRBV5-1
length: 18
J: TRBJ2-3
size: NA
D: TRBD2
CDR3: CASSSRLAGGPSTDTQYF
DNA: TGCGCCAGCAGCTCGAGACTAGCGGGGGGGCCGAGCACAGATACGCAGTATTTT

V: TRBV9
length: 14
J: TRBJ1-1
size: NA
D: TRBD1
CDR3: CASSAGQGNTEAFF
DNA: TGTGCCAGCAGCGCGGGACAGGGGAACACTGAAGCTTTCTTT

V: TRBV7-9
length: 13
J: TRBJ2-5
size: NA
D: NA
CDR3: CASSLGGQETQYF
DNA: TGTGCCAGCAGCCTCGGGGGTCAAGAGACCCAGTACTTC

V: TRBV7-9
length: 16
J: TRBJ1-4
size: NA
D: NA
CDR3: CASSPLKGRLIEKLFF
DNA: TGTGCCAGCAGCCCACTAAAAGGCCGGCTAATCGAAAAACTGTTTTTT

V: TRBV7-2
length: 14
J: TRBJ2-1
size: once
D: NA
CDR3: CASSLGTLYNEQFF
DNA: TGTGCCAGCAGCTTAGGGACATTATACAATGAGCAGTTCTTC

V: TRBV4-1
length: 12
J: TRBJ2-2
size: NA
D: NA
CDR3: CASSRATGELFF
DNA: TGCGCCAGCAGCCGGGCGACCGGGGAGCTGTTTTTT

V: TRBV7-2
length: 14
J: TRBJ1-1
size: once
D: NA
CDR3: CASSPTGQNTEAFF
DNA: TGTGCCAGCAGCCCTACGGGACAGAACACTGAAGCTTTCTTT

V: TRBV25-1
length: 14
J: TRBJ2-3
size: once
D: NA
CDR3: CASSERTSTDTQYF
DNA: TGTGCCAGCAGTGAACGGACTAGCACAGATACGCAGTATTTT

V: TRBV15
length: 15
J: TRBJ1-3
size: NA
D: NA
CDR3: CATSIDSGFGNTIYF
DNA: TGTGCCACCAGCATCGATAGTGGGTTCGGAAACACCATATATTTT

V: TRBV19
length: 15
J: TRBJ1-3
size: NA
D: TRBD1
CDR3: CASTTDRLWLNTIYF
DNA: TGTGCCAGTACAACGGACAGGCTGTGGCTAAACACCATATATTTT

V: TRBV6-6
length: 12
J: TRBJ2-7
size: NA
D: NA
CDR3: CATLEGRDEQYF
DNA: TGTGCCACCCTTGAGGGCAGAGACGAGCAGTACTTC

V: TRBV14
length: 14
J: TRBJ2-5
size: NA
D: TRBD1
CDR3: CASSQAGGPETQYF
DNA: TGTGCCAGCAGCCAAGCAGGGGGCCCGGAGACCCAGTACTTC

V: TRBV30
length: 13
J: TRBJ2-3
size: NA
D: NA
CDR3: CAWTGARADTQYF
DNA: TGTGCCTGGACAGGGGCAAGAGCAGATACGCAGTATTTT

V: TRBV25-1
length: 15
J: TRBJ2-1
size: NA
D: NA
CDR3: CASSPPGGAGNEQFF
DNA: TGTGCCAGCAGTCCCCCCGGGGGCGCGGGGAATGAGCAGTTCTTC

V: TRBV28
length: 14
J: TRBJ2-7
size: NA
D: TRBD2
CDR3: CASSSGTSDYEQYF
DNA: TGTGCCAGCAGTTCCGGGACTAGCGATTACGAGCAGTACTTC

V: TRBV9
length: 18
J: TRBJ1-2
size: many
D: NA
CDR3: CASSPHPGRAGGIVGYTF
DNA: TGTGCCAGCAGCCCACACCCTGGACGGGCGGGGGGTATAGTTGGCTACACCTTC

V: TRBV15
length: 16
J: TRBJ1-4
size: NA
D: TRBD1
CDR3: CATSRGTGTTNEKLFF
DNA: TGTGCCACCAGCAGAGGGACAGGCACAACTAATGAAAAACTGTTTTTT